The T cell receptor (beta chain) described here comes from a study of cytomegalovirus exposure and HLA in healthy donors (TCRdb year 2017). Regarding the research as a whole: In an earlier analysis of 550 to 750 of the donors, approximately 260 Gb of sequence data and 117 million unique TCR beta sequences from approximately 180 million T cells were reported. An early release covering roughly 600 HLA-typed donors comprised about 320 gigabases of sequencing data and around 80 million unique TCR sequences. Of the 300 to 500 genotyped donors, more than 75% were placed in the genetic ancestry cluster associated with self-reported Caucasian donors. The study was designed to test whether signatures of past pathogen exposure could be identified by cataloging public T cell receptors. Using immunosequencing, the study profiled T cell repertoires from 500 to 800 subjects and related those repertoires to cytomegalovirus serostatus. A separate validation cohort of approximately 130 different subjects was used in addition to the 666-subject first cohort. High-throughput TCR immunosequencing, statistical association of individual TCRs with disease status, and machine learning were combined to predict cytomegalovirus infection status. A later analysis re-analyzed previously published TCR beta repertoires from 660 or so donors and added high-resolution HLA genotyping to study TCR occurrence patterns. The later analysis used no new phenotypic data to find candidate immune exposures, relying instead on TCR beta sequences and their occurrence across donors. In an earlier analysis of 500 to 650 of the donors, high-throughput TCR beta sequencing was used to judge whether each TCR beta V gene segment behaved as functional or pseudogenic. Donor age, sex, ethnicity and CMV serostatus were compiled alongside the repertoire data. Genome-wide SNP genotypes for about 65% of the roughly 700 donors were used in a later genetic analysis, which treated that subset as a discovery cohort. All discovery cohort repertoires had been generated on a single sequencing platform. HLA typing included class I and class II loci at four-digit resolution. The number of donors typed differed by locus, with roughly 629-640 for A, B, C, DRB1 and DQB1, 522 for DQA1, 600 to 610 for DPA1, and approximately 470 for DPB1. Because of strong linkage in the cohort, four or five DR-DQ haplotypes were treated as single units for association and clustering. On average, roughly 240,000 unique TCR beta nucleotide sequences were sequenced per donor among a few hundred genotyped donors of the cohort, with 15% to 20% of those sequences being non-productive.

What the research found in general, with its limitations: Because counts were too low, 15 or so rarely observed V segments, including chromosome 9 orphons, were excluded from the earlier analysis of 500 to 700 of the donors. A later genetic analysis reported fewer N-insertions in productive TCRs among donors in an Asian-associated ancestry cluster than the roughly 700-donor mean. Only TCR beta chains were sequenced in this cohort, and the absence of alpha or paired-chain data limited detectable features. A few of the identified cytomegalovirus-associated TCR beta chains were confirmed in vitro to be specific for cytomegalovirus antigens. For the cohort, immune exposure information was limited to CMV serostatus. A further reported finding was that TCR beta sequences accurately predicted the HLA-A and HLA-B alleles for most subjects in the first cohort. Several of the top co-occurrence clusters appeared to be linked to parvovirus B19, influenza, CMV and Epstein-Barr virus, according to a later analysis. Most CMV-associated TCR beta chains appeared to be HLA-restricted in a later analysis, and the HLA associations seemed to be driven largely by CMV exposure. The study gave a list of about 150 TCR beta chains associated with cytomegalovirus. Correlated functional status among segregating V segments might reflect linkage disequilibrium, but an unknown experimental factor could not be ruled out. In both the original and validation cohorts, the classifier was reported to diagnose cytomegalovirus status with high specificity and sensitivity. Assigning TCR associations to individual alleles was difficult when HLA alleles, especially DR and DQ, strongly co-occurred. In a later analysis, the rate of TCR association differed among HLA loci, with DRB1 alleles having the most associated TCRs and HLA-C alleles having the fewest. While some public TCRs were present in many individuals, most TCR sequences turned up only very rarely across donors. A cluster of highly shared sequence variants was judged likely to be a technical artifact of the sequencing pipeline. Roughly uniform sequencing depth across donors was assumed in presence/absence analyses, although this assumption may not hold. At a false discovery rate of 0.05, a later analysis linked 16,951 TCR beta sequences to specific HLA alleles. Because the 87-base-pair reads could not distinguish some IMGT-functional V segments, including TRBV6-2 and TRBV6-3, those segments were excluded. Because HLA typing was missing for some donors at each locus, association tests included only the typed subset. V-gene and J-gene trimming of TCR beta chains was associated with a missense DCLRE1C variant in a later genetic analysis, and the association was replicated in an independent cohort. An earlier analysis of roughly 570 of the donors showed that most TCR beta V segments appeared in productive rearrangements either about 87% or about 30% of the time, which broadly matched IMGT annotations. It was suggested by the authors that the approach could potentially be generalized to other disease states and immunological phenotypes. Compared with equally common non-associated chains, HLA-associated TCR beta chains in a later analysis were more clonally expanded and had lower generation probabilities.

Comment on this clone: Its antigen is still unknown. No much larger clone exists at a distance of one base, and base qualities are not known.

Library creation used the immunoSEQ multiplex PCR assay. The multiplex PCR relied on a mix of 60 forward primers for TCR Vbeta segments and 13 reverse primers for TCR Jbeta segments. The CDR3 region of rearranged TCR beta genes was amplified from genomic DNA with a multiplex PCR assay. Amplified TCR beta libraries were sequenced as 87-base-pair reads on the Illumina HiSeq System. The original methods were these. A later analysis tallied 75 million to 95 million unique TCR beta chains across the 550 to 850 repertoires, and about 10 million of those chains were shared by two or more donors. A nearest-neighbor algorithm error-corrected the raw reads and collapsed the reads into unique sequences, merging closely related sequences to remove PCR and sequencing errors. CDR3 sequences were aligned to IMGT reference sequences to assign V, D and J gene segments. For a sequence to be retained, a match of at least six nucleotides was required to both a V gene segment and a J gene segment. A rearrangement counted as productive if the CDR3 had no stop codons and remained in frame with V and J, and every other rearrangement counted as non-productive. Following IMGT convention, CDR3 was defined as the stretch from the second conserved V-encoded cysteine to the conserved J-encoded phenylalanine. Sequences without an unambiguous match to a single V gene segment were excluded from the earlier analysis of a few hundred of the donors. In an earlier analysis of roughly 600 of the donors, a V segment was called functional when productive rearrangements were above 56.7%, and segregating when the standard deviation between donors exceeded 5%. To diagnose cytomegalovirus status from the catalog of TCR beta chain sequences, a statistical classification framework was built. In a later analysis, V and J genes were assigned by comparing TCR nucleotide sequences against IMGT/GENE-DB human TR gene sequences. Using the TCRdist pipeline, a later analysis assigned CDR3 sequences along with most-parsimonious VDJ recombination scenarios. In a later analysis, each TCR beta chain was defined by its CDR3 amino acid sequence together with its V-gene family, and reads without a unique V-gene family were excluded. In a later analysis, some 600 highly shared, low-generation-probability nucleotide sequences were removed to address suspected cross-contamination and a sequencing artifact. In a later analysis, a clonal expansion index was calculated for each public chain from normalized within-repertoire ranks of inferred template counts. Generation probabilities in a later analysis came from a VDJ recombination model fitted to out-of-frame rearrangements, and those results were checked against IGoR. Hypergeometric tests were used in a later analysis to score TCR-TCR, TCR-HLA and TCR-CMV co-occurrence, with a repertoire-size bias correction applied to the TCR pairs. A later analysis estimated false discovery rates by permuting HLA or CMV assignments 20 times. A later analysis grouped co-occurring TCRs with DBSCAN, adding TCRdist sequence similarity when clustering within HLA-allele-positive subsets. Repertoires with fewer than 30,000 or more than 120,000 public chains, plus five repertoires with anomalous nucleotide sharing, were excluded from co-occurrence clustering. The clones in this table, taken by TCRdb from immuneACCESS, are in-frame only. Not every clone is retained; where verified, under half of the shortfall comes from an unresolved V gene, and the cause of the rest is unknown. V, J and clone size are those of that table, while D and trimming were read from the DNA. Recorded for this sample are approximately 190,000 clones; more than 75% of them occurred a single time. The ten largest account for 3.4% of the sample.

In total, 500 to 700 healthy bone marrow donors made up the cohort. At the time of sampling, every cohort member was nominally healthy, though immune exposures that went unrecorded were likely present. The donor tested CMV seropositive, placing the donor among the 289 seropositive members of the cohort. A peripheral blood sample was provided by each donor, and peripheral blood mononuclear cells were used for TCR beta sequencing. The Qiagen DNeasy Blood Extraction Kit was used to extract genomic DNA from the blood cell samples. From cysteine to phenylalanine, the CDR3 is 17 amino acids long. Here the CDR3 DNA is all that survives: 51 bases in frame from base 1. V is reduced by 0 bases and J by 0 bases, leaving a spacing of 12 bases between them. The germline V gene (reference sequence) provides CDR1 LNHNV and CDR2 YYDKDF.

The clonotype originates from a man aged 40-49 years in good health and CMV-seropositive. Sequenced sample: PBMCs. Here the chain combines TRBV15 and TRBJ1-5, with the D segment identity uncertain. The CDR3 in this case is CATSRDGHPYSNQPQHF. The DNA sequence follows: TGTGCCACCAGCAGAGATGGGCACCCATATAGCAATCAGCCCCAGCATTTT.